This T cell receptor (beta chain) was recorded in a study of shared clonotypes between healthy human individuals (TCRdb year 2020). Regarding the complete study: A couple of women and a few men aged 18 to 49 years were included in the cohort. For each donor, CD4 naive and CD4 memory were each given three plates, CD8 naive was given two plates, and CD8 memory was given one plate. To estimate repertoire size and how much clonotype sharing occurs between individuals, the study deeply sequenced the blood TCR repertoires of a handful of healthy adults. Different laboratories and diverse techniques were used to prepare libraries and sequence TCR repertoires, to increase sequencing depth and limit assay-specific biases. Per donor, leukapheresis produced somewhere between about 0.9 and 9 billion PBMCs.

The CDR3 holds 14 amino acids from the cysteine to the phenylalanine. Only the CDR3 DNA is retained, 42 bases long and in frame from the first base. CDR1 and CDR2 are drawn from the germline V gene (reference sequence): GTSNPN, SVGIG. Between the V and J ends, shortened by 5 bases and 6 bases respectively, the junction contains 17 bases. This clone was recorded only once. It has no known antigen specificity. It has no much larger one-base neighbor in the sample; base qualities were not kept. Using the deep immunoSEQ assay, TCR CDR3 regions were amplified from genomic DNA by multiplex PCR. For each cell subset, the extracted genomic DNA was distributed evenly across all wells of several immunoSEQ 96-well plates, and each plate served as one replicate. For sorted subsets, around 0.2 ug of genomic DNA, equivalent to around 31,000 T cell genomes, went into each replicate PCR. Purified libraries were measured with a Qubit 3.0 fluorometer, size-checked on a Bioanalyzer 2100, and measured again with the KAPA Library Quantification kit. Each immunoSEQ 96-well plate was sequenced on its own single-read 150-cycle Illumina NextSeq 550 flow cell. Per the original workflow: Because the immunoSEQ output held only junctional sequences and lacked quality scores, the filtering could not match the filtering applied to full-length reads. To assign V/J genes and CDR3, sequences were annotated using PyIR, a Python wrapper for IgBLAST v1.9, with IMGT germline references. Reads with weak V/J assignments (E-value above 1e-6), missing CDR3, stop codons, out-of-frame junctions, or ambiguous translated residues were removed. V3J clonotypes were defined as sequences sharing an identical inferred V gene, J gene, and CDR3 amino acid sequence. Percentage overlap between repertoires was calculated by dividing the number of shared unique clonotypes by the size of the smaller repertoire. Richness of each repertoire was evaluated using RTK rarefaction, the Chao1 estimator, and Recon v2.1 estimates of unobserved clonotypes. OLGA was used to compute generation probabilities for all TCRbeta clonotypes that the gDNA method yielded from a handful of donors. TCRdb holds this immuneACCESS table with in-frame rearrangements only. Some clones are missing; in checked studies, unresolved V genes explain under half, and the rest has no known cause. V and J calls plus clone size are reproduced from that table; the DNA served to infer D and trimming. Recorded for this sample are roughly 520,000 clones; approximately 94% of them occurred a single time. The top ten clonotypes cover 0.064% of the sample.

Healthy HIV-negative adults with no recently reported acute infections or vaccinations were included as donors. All donors were Caucasian adults living in Nashville, Tennessee, USA. CD4+ T cells were enriched through magnetic negative selection, after which naive cells were positively selected on CD45RA and the remaining negative fraction served as the memory subset. After blood collection by leukapheresis, PBMCs were isolated using Ficoll-Histopaque density gradient centrifugation and then cryopreserved in the vapor phase of liquid nitrogen. Analytical flow cytometry was used to check the purity and quantity of each magnetically sorted T cell population. Genomic DNA was isolated from each sorted fraction and quantified by UV absorbance on a Nanodrop 2000c. General study outcomes and caveats: Even with the large sequencing depth, rarefaction of the sorted-subset datasets indicated that sequencing was incomplete. Estimated clonotype richness was generally larger for naive than for memory subsets. The genetic and exposure-history diversity represented was limited by the small number of donors. Only blood was sampled, and tissue TCR repertoires likely differ from those in blood. Sharing across a few donors was observed for approximately 5% of naive CD4, 3% to 3.5% of naive CD8, about 2.3% of memory CD4, and roughly 0.43% of memory CD8 clonotypes. Pairwise subsampling led to the expectation that sequencing depth would affect the degree of clonotype sharing among donors. Compared with non-shared clonotypes, the clonotypes found in all four sorted-subset donors had higher generation probabilities.

The chain employs TRBV30 and TRBJ1-5, with the D segment identity uncertain. Sequencing input: naive CD4+ T cells sorted from blood. The cell subset or site tag for this specimen amounts to: CD45RA+ positively selected. This TCR was sampled from a woman in her twenties or thirties in good health. The CDR3 region reads CAWQKSGLGQPQHF. The DNA is as follows: TGTGCCTGGCAAAAATCGGGGTTGGGTCAGCCCCAGCATTTT. The full variable domain, completed from the reference TRBV30 and TRBJ1-5 proteins outside the CDR3, reads SQTIHQWPATLVQPVGSPLSLECTVEGTSNPNLYWYRQAAGRGLQLLFYSVGIGQISSEVPQNLSASRPQDRQFILSSKKLLLSDSGFYLCAWQKSGLGQPQHFGDGTRLSIL.